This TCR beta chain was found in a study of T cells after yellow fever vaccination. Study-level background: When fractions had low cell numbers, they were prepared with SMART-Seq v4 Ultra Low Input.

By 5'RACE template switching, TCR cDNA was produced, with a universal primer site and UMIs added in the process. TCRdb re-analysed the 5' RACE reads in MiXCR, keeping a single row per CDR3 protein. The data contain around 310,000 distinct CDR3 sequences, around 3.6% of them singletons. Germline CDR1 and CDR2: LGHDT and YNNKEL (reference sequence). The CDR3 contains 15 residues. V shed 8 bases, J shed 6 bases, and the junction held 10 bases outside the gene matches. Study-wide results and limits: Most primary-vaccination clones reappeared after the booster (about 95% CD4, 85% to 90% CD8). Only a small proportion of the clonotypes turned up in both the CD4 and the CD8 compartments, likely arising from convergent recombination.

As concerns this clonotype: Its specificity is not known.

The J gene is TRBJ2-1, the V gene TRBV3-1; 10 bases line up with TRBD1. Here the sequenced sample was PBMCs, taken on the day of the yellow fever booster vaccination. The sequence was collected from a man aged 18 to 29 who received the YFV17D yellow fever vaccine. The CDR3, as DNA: TGTGCCAGCCAGAGGGGGACAGGGGCTTCCAATGAGCAGTTCTTC. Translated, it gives CASQRGTGASNEQFF.